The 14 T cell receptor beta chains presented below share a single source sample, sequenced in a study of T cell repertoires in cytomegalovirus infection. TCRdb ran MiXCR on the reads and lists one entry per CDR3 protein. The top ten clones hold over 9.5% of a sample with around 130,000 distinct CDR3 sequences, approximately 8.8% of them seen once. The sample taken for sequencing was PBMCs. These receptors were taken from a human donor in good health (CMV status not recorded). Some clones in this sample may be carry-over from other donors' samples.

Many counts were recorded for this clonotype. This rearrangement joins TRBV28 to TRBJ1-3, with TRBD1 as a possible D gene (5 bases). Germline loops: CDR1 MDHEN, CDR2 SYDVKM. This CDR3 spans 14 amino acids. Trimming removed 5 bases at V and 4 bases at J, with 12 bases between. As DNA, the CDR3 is TGTGCCAGCAGTCCACCCCGACAGGGAAACACCATATATTTT. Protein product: CASSPPRQGNTIYF. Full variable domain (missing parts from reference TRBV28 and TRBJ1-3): DVKVTQSSRYLVKRTGEKVFLECVQDMDHENMFWYRQDPGLGLRLIYFSYDVKMKEKGDIPEGYSVSREKKERFSLILESASTNQTSMYLCASSPPRQGNTIYFGEGSWLTVV.

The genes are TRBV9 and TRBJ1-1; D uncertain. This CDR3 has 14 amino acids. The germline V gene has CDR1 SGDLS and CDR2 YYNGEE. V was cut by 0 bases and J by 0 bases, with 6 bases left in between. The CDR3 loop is CASSVGVLNTEAFF. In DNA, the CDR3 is TGTGCCAGCAGCGTAGGAGTACTGAACACTGAAGCTTTCTTT.

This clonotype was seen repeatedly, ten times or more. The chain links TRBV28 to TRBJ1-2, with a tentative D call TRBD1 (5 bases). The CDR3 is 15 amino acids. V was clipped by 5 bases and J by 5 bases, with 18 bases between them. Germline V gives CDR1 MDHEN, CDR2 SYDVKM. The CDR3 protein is CASSLRAGSLYGYTF. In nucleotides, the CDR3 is TGTGCCAGCAGTCTCAGGGCGGGGAGCTTGTATGGCTACACCTTC.

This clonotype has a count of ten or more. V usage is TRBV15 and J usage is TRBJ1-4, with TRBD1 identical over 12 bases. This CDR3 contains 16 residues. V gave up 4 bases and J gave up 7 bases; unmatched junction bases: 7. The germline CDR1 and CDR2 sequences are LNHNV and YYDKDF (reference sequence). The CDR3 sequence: CATSTGTGGAGEKLFF. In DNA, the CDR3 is TGTGCCACCAGCACCGGGACAGGGGGCGCAGGTGAAAAACTGTTTTTT.

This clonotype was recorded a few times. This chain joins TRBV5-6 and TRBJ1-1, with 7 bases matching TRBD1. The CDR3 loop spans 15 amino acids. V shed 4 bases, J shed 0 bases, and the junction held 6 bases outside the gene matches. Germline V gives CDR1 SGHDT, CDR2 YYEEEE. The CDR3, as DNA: TGTGCCAGCAGCCAGACGGGACAGTTGAACACTGAAGCTTTCTTT. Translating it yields CASSQTGQLNTEAFF.

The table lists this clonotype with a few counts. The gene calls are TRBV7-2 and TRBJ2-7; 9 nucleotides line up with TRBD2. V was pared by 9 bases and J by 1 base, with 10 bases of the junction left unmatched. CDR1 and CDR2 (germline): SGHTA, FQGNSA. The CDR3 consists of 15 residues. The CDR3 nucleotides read TGTGCCAGTCAGACGGCACTAGCGGGTTCCTACGAGCAGTACTTC. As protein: CASQTALAGSYEQYF.

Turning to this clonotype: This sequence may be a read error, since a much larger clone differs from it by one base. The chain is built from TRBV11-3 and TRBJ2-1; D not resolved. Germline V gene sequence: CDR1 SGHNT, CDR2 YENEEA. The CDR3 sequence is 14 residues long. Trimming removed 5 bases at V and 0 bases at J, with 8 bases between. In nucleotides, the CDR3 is TGTGCCAGCAGCGGGATAGGCTCCTACAATGAGCAGTTCTTC. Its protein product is CASSGIGSYNEQFF.

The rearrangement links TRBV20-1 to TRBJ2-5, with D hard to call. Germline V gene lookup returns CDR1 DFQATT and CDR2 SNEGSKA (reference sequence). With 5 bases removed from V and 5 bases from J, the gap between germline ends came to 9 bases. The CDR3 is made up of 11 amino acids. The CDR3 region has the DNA TGCAGTGCTCCTCAAGGGGAGACCCAGTACTTC. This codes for CSAPQGETQYF.

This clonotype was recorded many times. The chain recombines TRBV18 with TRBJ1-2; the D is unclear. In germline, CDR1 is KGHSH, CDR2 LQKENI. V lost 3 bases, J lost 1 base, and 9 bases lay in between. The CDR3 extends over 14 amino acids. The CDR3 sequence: CASSPDGRNYGYTF. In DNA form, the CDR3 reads TGTGCCAGCTCACCGGACGGCCGTAACTATGGCTACACCTTC.

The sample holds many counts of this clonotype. In DNA form, the CDR3 reads TGTGCCAGCAGCTTGAGGGACAGGGGGATCCACGAGCAGTACTTC. Translated, it gives CASSLRDRGIHEQYF. V usage is TRBV11-2 and J usage is TRBJ2-7, with TRBD1 matching 11 bases. CDR1 is SGHAT, CDR2 FQNNGV, per germline. The CDR3 is 15 residues long. V gave up 3 bases and J gave up 5 bases; unmatched junction bases: 6.

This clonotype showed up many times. The CDR3 sequence is CSASGEGYSNQPQHF. The CDR3 DNA sequence: TGCAGTGCTTCCGGCGAGGGGTATAGCAATCAGCCCCAGCATTTT. The V and J genes are TRBV20-1 and TRBJ1-5; D may be TRBD1 (5 bases). The CDR3 extends over 15 amino acids. Looked up from germline, CDR1 is DFQATT and CDR2 is SNEGSKA (reference sequence). V was shortened by 5 bases and J by 0 bases, with 14 bases between the two germline ends.

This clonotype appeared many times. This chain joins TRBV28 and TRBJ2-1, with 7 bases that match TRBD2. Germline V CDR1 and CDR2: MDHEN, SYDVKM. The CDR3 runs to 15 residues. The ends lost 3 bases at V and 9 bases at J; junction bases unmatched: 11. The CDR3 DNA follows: TGTGCCAGCAGTTTTACGGGGGGTCCTTTGGTTGAGCAGTTCTTC. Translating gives CASSFTGGPLVEQFF.

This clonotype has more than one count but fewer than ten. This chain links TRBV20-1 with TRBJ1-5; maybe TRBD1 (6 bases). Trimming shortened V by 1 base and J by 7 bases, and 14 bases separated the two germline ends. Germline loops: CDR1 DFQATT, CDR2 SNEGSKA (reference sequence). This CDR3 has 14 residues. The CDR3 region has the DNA TGCAGTGCTAGAGCCACAGGGCTTCGGCAGCCCCAGCATTTT. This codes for CSARATGLRQPQHF.

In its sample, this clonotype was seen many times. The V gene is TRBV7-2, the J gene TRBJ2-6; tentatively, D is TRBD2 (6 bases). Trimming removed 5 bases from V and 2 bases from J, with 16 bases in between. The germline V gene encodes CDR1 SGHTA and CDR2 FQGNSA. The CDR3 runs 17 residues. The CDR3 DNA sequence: TGTGCCAGCAGCACCCCGAGGTGGAGGGCTGGGGCCAACGTCCTGACTTTC. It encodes CASSTPRWRAGANVLTF. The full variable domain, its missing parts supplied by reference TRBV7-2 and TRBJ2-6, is GAGVSQSPSNKVTEKGKDVELRCDPISGHTALYWYRQSLGQGLEFLIYFQGNSAPDKSGLPSDRFSAERTGGSVSTLTIQRTQQEDSAVYLCASSTPRWRAGANVLTFGAGSRLTVL.